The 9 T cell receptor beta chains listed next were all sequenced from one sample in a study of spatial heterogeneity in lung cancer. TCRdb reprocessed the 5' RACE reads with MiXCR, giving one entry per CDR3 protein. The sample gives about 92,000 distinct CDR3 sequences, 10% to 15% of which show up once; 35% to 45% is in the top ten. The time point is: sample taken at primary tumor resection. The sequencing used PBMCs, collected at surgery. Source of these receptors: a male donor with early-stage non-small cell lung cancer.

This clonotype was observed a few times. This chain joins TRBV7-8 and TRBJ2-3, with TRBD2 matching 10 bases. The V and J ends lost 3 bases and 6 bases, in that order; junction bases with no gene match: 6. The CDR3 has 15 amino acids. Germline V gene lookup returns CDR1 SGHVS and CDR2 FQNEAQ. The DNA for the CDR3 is TGTGCCAGCAGCTTTGCGCTAGCGGGGGTGGATACGCAGTATTTT. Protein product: CASSFALAGVDTQYF.

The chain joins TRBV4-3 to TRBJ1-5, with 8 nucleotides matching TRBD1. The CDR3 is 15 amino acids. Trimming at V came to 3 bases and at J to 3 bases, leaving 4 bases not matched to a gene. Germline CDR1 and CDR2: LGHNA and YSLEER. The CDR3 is CASSHRQGPNQPQHF. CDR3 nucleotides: TGCGCCAGCAGCCACCGACAGGGGCCCAATCAGCCCCAGCATTTT.

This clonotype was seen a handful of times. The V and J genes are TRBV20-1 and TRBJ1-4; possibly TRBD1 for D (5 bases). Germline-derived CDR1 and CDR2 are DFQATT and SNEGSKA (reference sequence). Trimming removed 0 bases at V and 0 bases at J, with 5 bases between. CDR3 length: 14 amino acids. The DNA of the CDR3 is TGCAGTGCTAGAGAGGGGGCAACTAATGAAAAACTGTTTTTT. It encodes CSAREGATNEKLFF.

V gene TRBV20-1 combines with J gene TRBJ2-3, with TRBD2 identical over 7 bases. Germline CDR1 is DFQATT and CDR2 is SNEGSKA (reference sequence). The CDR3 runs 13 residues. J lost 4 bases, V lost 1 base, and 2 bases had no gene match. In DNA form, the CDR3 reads TGCAGTGCTAGAGTTGGGGGGGCAGATACGCAGTATTTT. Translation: CSARVGGADTQYF.

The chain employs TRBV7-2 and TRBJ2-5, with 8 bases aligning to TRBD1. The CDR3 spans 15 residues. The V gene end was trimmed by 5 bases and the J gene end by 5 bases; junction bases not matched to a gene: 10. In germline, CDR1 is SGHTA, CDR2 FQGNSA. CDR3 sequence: CASSLRTGQRETQYF. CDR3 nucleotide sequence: TGTGCCAGCAGCCTACGGACAGGGCAACGGGAGACCCAGTACTTC.

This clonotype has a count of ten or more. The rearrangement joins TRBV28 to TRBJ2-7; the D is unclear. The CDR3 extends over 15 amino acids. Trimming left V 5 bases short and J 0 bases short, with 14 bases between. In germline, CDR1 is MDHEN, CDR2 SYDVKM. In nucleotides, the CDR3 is TGTGCCAGCAGTCCCAGGAGCGCCCGCTCCTACGAGCAGTACTTC. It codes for CASSPRSARSYEQYF.

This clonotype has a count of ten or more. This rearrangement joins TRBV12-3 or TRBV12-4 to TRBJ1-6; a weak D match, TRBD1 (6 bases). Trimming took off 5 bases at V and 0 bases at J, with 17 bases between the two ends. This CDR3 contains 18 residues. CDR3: CASSPGTSHSSYNSPLHF. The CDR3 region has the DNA TGTGCCAGCAGTCCCGGGACATCGCACAGCTCCTATAATTCACCCCTCCACTTT.

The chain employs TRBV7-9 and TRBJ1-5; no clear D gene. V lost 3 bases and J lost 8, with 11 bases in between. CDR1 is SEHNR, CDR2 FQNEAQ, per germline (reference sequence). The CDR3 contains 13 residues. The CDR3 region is CASSFDGREPQHF. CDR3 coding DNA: TGTGCCAGCAGCTTCGATGGGCGGGAGCCCCAGCATTTT.

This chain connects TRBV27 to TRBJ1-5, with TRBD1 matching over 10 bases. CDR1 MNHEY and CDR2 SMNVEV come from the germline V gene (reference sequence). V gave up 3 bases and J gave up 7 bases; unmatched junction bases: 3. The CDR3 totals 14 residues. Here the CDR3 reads CASSLGTGAQPQHF. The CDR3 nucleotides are TGTGCCAGCAGTTTGGGGACAGGGGCGCAGCCCCAGCATTTT.